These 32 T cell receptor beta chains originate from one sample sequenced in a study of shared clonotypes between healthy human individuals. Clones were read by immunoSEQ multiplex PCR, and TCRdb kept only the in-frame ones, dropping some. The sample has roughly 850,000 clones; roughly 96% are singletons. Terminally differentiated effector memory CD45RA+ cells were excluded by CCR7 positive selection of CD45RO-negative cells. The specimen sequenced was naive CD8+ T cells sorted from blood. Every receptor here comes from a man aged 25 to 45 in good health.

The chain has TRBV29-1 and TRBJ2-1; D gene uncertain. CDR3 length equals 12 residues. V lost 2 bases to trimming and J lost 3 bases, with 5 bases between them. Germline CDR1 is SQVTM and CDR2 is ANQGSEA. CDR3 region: CSVERSYNEQFF. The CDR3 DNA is TGCAGCGTTGAACGAAGCTACAATGAGCAGTTCTTC.

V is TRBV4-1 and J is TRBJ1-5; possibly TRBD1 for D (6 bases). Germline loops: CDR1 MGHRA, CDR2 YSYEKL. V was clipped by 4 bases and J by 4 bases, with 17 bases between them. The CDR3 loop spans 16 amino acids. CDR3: CASSPGETPGNQPQHF. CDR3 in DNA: TGCGCCAGCAGCCCAGGGGAGACCCCGGGGAATCAGCCCCAGCATTTT.

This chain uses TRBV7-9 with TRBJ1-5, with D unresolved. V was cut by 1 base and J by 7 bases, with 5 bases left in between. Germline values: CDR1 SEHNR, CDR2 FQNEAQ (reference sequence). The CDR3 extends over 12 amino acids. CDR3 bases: TGTGCCAGCAGCTTAGAGAGACAGCCCCAGCATTTT. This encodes CASSLERQPQHF.

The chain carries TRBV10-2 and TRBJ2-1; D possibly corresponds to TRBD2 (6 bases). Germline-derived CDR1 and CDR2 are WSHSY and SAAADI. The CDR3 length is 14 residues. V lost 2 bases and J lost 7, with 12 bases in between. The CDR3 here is CASSEVAGGNEQFF. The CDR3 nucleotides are TGCGCCAGCAGTGAGGTGGCAGGAGGGAATGAGCAGTTCTTC.

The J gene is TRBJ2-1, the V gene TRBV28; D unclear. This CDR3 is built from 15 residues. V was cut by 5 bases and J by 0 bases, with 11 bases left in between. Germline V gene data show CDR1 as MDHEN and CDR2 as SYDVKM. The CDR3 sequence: CASSPPPGSYNEQFF. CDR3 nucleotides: TGTGCCAGCAGTCCTCCCCCTGGCTCCTACAATGAGCAGTTCTTC.

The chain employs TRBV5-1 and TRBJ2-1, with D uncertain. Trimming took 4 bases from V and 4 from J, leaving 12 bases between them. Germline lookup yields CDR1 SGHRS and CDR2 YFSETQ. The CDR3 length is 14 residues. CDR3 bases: TGCGCCAGCAGCCCCTACCGGATGTACAATGAGCAGTTCTTC. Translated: CASSPYRMYNEQFF.

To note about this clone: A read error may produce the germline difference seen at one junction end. The CDR3 loop is CASSPGTVEPYEQYF. The CDR3 coding sequence is TGTGCTAGCAGCCCCGGGACAGTCGAACCCTACGAGCAGTACTTC. The chain carries TRBV7-7 and TRBJ2-7, with 7 nucleotides matching TRBD1. CDR3 size: 15 residues. From germline, CDR1 is SSHAT and CDR2 FNYEAQ (reference sequence).

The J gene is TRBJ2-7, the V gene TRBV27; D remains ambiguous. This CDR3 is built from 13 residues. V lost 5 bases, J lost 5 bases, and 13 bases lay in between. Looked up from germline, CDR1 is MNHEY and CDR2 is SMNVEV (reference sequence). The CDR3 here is CASSLTPPHEQYF. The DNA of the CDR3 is TGTGCCAGCAGTCTAACCCCTCCTCACGAGCAGTACTTC.

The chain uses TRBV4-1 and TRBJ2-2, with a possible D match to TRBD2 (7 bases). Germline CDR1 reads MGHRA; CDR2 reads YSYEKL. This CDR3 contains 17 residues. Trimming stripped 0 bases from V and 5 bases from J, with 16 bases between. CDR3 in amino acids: CASSQDPGRGGTGELFF. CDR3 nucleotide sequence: TGCGCCAGCAGCCAAGATCCTGGCAGGGGAGGGACCGGGGAGCTGTTTTTT.

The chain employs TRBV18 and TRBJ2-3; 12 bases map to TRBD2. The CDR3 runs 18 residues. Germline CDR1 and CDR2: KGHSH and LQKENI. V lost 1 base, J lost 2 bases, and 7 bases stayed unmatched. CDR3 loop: CASSPQTSGSVVTDTQYF. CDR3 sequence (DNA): TGTGCCAGCTCACCACAGACTAGCGGGAGCGTCGTCACAGATACGCAGTATTTT.

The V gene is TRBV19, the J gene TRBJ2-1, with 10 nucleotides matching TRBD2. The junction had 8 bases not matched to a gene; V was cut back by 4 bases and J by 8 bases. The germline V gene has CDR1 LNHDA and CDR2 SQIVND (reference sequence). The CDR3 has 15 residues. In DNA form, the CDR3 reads TGTGCCAGTAGTACCCGAGCGGGAGGGGGGTATGAGCAGTTCTTC. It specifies CASSTRAGGGYEQFF.

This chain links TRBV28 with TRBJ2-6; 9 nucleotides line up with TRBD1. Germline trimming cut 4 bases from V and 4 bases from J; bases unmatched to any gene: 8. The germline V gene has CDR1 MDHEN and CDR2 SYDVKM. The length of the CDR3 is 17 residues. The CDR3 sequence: CASSYGGTGTGANVLTF. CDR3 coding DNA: TGTGCCAGCAGTTACGGCGGGACAGGGACCGGGGCCAACGTCCTGACTTTC.

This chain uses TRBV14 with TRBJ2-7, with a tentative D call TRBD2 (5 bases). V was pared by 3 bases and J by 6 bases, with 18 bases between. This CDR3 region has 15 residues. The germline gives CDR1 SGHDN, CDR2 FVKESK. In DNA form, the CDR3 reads TGTGCCAGCAGCCATCTCCCACTAGGAGAGGTCGAGCAGTACTTC. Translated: CASSHLPLGEVEQYF.

Written as DNA, the CDR3 is TGTGCCAGCTCACCACGGGAGACAGGGGGCCAATACGAGCAGTACTTC. Translating it yields CASSPRETGGQYEQYF. The rearrangement joins TRBV18 to TRBJ2-7; 10 bases agree with TRBD1. Germline lookup yields CDR1 KGHSH and CDR2 LQKENI. The CDR3 is 16 residues long. V lost 1 base and J lost 4; bases outside the gene matches: 7.

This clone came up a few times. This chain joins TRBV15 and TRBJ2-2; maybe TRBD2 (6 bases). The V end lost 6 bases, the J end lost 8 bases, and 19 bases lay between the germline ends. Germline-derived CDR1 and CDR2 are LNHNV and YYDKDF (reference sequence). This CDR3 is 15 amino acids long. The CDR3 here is CATRVTLSAGGELFF. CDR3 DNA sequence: TGTGCCACCAGAGTTACTCTATCCGCGGGAGGGGAGCTGTTTTTT.

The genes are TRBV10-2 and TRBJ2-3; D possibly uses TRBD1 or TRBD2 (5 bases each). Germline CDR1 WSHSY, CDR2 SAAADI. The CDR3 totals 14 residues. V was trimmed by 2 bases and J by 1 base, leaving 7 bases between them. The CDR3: CASSERGGTDTQYF. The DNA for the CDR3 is TGCGCCAGCAGTGAGAGAGGGGGCACAGATACGCAGTATTTT.

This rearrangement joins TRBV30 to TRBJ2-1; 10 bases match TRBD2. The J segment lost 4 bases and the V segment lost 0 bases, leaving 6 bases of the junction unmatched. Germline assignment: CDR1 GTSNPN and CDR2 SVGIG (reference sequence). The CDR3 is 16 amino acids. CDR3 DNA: TGTGCCTGGAGTGTTGGTCTAGCGGGAGTGTACAATGAGCAGTTCTTC. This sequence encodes CAWSVGLAGVYNEQFF.

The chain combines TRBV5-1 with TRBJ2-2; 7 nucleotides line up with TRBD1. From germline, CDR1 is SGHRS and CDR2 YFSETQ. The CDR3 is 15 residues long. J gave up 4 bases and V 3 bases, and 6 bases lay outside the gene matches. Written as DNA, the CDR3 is TGCGCCAGCAGCTCACGACAGGGATCCACCGGGGAGCTGTTTTTT. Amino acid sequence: CASSSRQGSTGELFF. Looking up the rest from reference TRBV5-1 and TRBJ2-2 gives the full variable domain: KAGVTQTPRYLIKTRGQQVTLSCSPISGHRSVSWYQQTPGQGLQFLFEYFSETQRNKGNFPGRFSGRQFSNSRSEMNVSTLELGDSALYLCASSSRQGSTGELFFGEGSRLTVL.

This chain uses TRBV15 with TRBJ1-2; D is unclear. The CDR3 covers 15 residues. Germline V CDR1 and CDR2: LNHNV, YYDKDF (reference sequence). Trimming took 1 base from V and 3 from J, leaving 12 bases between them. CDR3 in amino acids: CATSRVTVEDYGYTF. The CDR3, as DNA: TGTGCCACCAGCAGAGTAACAGTGGAAGACTATGGCTACACCTTC.

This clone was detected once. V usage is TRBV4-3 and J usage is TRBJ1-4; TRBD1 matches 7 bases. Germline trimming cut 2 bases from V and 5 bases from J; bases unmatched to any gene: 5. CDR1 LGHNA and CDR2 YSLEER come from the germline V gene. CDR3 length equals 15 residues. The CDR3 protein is CASSQLPGQNEKLFF. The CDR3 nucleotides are TGCGCCAGCAGCCAACTACCGGGACAGAATGAAAAACTGTTTTTT.

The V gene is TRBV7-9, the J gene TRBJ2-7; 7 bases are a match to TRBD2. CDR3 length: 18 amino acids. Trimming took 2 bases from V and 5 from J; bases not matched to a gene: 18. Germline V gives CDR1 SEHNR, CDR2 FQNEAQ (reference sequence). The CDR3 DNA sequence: TGTGCCAGCAGCTTAATAACTGGCGGGAGTTTAGTCGGGGACGAGCAGTACTTC. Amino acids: CASSLITGGSLVGDEQYF.

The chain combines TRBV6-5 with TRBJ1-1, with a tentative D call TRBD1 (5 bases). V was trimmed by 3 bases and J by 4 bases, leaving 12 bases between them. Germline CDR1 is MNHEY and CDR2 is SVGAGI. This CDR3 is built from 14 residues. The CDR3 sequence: CASSYRGEGTEAFF. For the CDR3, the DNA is TGTGCCAGCAGTTATAGAGGGGAAGGCACTGAAGCTTTCTTT.

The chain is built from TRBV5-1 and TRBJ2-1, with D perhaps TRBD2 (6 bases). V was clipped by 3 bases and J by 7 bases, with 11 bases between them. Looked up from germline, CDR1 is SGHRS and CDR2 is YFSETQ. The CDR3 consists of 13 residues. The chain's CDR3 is CASSYGTLNEQFF. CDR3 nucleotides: TGCGCCAGCAGCTACGGGACTCTGAATGAGCAGTTCTTC.

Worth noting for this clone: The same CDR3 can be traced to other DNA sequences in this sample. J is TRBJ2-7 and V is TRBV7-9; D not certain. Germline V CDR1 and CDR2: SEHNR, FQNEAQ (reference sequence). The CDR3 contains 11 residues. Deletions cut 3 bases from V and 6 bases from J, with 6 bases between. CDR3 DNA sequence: TGTGCCAGCAGCTTCTTGGGCGAGCAGTACTTC. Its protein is CASSFLGEQYF.

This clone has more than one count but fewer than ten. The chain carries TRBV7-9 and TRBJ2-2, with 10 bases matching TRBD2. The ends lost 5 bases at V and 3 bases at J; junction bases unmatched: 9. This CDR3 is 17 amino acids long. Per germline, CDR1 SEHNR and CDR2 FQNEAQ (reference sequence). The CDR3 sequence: CASSPFGTSDHTGELFF. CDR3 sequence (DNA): TGTGCCAGCAGCCCCTTCGGGACTAGCGATCACACCGGGGAGCTGTTTTTT.

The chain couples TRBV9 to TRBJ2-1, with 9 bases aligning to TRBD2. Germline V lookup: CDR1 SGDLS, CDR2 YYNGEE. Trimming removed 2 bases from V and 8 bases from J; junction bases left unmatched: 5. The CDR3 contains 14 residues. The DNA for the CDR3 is TGTGCCAGCAGCGTTGGTAGCGGGAGCCATGAGCAGTTCTTC. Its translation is CASSVGSGSHEQFF. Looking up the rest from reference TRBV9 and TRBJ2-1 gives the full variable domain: DSGVTQTPKHLITATGQRVTLRCSPRSGDLSVYWYQQSLDQGLQFLIQYYNGEERAKGNILERFSAQQFPDLHSELNLSSLELGDSALYFCASSVGSGSHEQFFGPGTRLTVL.

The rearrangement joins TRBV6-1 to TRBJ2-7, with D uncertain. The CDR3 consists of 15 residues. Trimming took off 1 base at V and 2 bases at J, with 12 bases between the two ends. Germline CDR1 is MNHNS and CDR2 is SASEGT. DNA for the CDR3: TGTGCCAGCAGTGAAGGTGCCCAAACACCCTACGAGCAGTACTTC. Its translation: CASSEGAQTPYEQYF.

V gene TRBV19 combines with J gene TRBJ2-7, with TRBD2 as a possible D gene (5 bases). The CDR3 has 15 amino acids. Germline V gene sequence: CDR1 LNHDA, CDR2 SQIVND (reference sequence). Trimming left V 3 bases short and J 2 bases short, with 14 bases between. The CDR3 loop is CASSISGGLTYEQYF. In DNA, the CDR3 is TGTGCCAGTAGTATCTCTGGAGGCCTTACCTACGAGCAGTACTTC.

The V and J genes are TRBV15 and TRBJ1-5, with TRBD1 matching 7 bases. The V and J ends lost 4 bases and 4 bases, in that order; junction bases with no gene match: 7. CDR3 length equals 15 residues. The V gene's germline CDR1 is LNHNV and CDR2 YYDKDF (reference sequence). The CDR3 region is CATSIRGHLNQPQHF. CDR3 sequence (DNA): TGTGCCACCAGCATAAGGGGGCACTTAAATCAGCCCCAGCATTTT.

CDR3 nucleotide sequence: TGTGCCAGCAGCCAGACTAGTTGGGATACGCAGTATTTT. Translating it yields CASSQTSWDTQYF. The rearrangement joins TRBV4-2 to TRBJ2-3, with D possibly being TRBD2 (6 bases). Trimming pared 3 bases from V and 6 bases from J, leaving 10 bases between. Germline CDR1 is LGHNA and CDR2 is YNFKEQ. The CDR3 is 13 amino acids.

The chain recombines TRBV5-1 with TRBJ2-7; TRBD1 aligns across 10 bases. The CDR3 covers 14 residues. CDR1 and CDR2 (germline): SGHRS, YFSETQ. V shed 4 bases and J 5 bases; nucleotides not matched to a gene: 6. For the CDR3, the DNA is TGCGCCAGCAGCCAGGGACAGGGGCGGGACGAGCAGTACTTC. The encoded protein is CASSQGQGRDEQYF.

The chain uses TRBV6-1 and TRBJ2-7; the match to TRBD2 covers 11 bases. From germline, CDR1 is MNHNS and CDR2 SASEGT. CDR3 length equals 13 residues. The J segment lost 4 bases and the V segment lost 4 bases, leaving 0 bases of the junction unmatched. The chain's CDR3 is CASSVAGGYEQYF. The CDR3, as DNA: TGTGCCAGCAGTGTAGCGGGAGGGTACGAGCAGTACTTC.